This passage covers 28 T cell receptor beta chains from one sample sequenced in a study of CD8 T cells in Susac syndrome. Random hexamers were used to reverse transcribe an amount of about 0.5 to 1 ug RNA. TCRdb called the immunoSEQ multiplex PCR reads again in MiXCR, with one record for every CDR3 protein. The profile covers about 180,000 distinct CDR3 sequences, with roughly 94% appearing a single time and roughly 0.11% taken by the ten largest. Sequencing was done on a sample of CD4+ T cells from PBMCs. All receptors come from a human donor with Susac syndrome.

This chain joins TRBV5-4 and TRBJ1-1; 10 nucleotides line up with TRBD1. CDR3 length: 15 amino acids. CDR1 and CDR2 from the germline V gene are SGHNT and YYREEE (reference sequence). Trimming removed 0 bases from V and 6 bases from J; junction bases left unmatched: 5. In nucleotides, the CDR3 is TGTGCCAGCAGCTTGGGGAGTGACAGGGGGCCTGAAGCTTTCTTT. It specifies CASSLGSDRGPEAFF.

The chain combines TRBV4-3 with TRBJ2-7; 7 bases map to TRBD1. The germline V gene has CDR1 LGHNA and CDR2 YSLEER. The CDR3 sequence is 14 residues long. V shed 4 bases and J 0 bases; nucleotides not matched to a gene: 3. The CDR3 bases are TGCGCCAGCAGCCGGACAGGTTTCTCCTACGAGCAGTACTTC. Translating it yields CASSRTGFSYEQYF.

The rearrangement uses TRBV20-1 and TRBJ2-7; 10 bases align to TRBD1. Germline trimming cut 1 base from V and 1 base from J; bases unmatched to any gene: 7. Per the germline V gene, CDR1 is DFQATT and CDR2 is SNEGSKA (reference sequence). This CDR3 spans 16 amino acids. The CDR3 loop is CSARVGQGRGSYEQYF. The CDR3 DNA follows: TGCAGTGCTAGAGTGGGACAGGGGAGGGGTTCCTACGAGCAGTACTTC.

This chain joins TRBV12-3 or TRBV12-4 and TRBJ1-2, with TRBD1 identical over 12 bases. The CDR3 totals 16 residues. Trimming at V came to 3 bases and at J to 8 bases, leaving 10 bases not matched to a gene. The CDR3 DNA reads TGTGCCAGCAGTTTTGGTAGGGACAGGGGGCCTCTGGGCTACACCTTC. The encoded protein is CASSFGRDRGPLGYTF.

This rearrangement joins TRBV28 to TRBJ2-7; 9 bases fit TRBD1. This CDR3 is built from 14 residues. Germline lookup yields CDR1 MDHEN and CDR2 SYDVKM. With V trimmed by 5 bases and J by 6 bases, 8 bases remained unmatched. Here the CDR3 DNA reads TGTGCCAGCAGTCCGCCGGGACAGGGATTCGAGCAGTACTTC. Residues: CASSPPGQGFEQYF.

The chain links TRBV4-3 to TRBJ2-7; D unclear. The ends were cut back, 1 base at V and 2 bases at J, with 15 bases in the middle. The CDR3 contains 16 residues. Per the germline V gene, CDR1 is LGHNA and CDR2 is YSLEER. This chain's CDR3 is CASSQVLVTAAYEQYF. For the CDR3, the DNA is TGCGCCAGCAGCCAAGTCCTAGTCACCGCGGCCTACGAGCAGTACTTC.

V is TRBV2 and J is TRBJ1-1; D not resolved. The CDR3 has 14 amino acids. Germline CDR1 reads SNHLY; CDR2 reads FYNNEI. V lost 5 bases and J 1 base, leaving 11 bases between the germline ends. Written as DNA, the CDR3 is TGTGCCAGCAGTTACGTCTCCAGGAACACTGAAGCTTTCTTT. It codes for CASSYVSRNTEAFF.

The chain joins TRBV9 to TRBJ2-1; TRBD2 aligns across 9 bases. The length of the CDR3 is 16 residues. The germline gives CDR1 SGDLS, CDR2 YYNGEE. Trimming at V came to 2 bases and at J to 8 bases, leaving 11 bases not matched to a gene. The CDR3 loop is CASSVLASGVVYEQFF. The CDR3 nucleotides read TGTGCCAGCAGCGTTCTCGCTAGCGGGGTGGTCTATGAGCAGTTCTTC.

The chain employs TRBV5-1 and TRBJ2-3, with 7 bases aligning to TRBD2. The CDR3 runs to 14 residues. The trim removed 3 bases at V and 6 bases at J, leaving 7 bases unmatched. Germline assignment: CDR1 SGHRS and CDR2 YFSETQ. The CDR3 DNA sequence: TGCGCCAGCAGCTCTCGGACTAGTTCGGATACGCAGTATTTT. Protein product: CASSSRTSSDTQYF.

The chain has TRBV10-3 and TRBJ2-1; 7 positions match TRBD2. V gave up 10 bases and J gave up 4 bases; unmatched junction bases: 10. The CDR3 covers 14 residues. The germline V gene has CDR1 ENHRY and CDR2 SYGVKD. In DNA, the CDR3 is TGTGCCACTGGTGGGCGGGGGATGTACAATGAGCAGTTCTTC. Translating gives CATGGRGMYNEQFF.

The chain uses TRBV5-6 and TRBJ1-2; possible D gene TRBD1, 6 bases. The CDR3 has 15 amino acids. Germline CDR1 and CDR2: SGHDT and YYEEEE. V lost 4 bases and J lost 6, with 19 bases in between. The CDR3 loop reads CASSRRQASPHGYTF. In DNA, the CDR3 is TGTGCCAGCAGCCGACGACAGGCTTCCCCCCATGGCTACACCTTC.

The gene calls are TRBV9 and TRBJ2-7; TRBD2 matches 11 bases. V trimming: 0 bases; J trimming: 3 bases; junction bases outside the gene matches: 8. Per germline, CDR1 SGDLS and CDR2 YYNGEE. The CDR3 is made up of 17 amino acids. The CDR3 DNA follows: TGTGCCAGCAGCGTAGTCTCTAGCGGGGGGCCAATCTACGAGCAGTACTTC. Encoded protein: CASSVVSSGGPIYEQYF.

V gene TRBV12-3 or TRBV12-4 combines with J gene TRBJ2-3; possibly TRBD1 for D (5 bases). The CDR3 totals 15 residues. V lost 5 bases to trimming and J lost 2 bases, with 14 bases between them. The CDR3, as DNA: TGTGCCAGCAGTCCAAGGGGTCCATCCACAGATACGCAGTATTTT. Its translation: CASSPRGPSTDTQYF.

The count of this clonotype is one. This sequence joins TRBV6-2 or TRBV6-3 and TRBJ1-2; no clear D. V was trimmed by 4 bases and J by 2 bases, leaving 8 bases between them. The germline CDR1 and CDR2 sequences are MNHEY and SVGEGT. The CDR3 spans 13 residues. The CDR3 sequence: CASSSGSNYGYTF. CDR3 in DNA: TGTGCCAGCAGTTCCGGCAGCAACTATGGCTACACCTTC.

The CDR3 region has the DNA TGTGCCAGCAGCTTGGTAGCGGGGGGGAGGGAGCAGTACTTC. It is translated as CASSLVAGGREQYF. The chain combines TRBV5-6 with TRBJ2-7; 11 bases fit TRBD2. The CDR3 covers 14 residues. Germline CDR1 SGHDT, CDR2 YYEEEE. Trimming removed 0 bases from V and 7 bases from J; junction bases left unmatched: 3.

The gene calls are TRBV25-1 and TRBJ2-7, with 7 bases that match TRBD2. The J segment lost 0 bases and the V segment lost 3 bases, leaving 5 bases of the junction unmatched. The CDR3 is made up of 15 amino acids. CDR1 MGHDK and CDR2 SYGVNS come from the germline V gene. As DNA, the CDR3 is TGTGCCAGCAGTGAGGGGGGGGATCCCTCCTACGAGCAGTACTTC. Protein: CASSEGGDPSYEQYF.

In DNA form, the CDR3 reads TGTGCCAGTAGTATAGCCGGTGTCGTGGAGACCCAGTACTTC. It encodes CASSIAGVVETQYF. The V and J genes are TRBV19 and TRBJ2-5; D not certain. The germline CDR1 and CDR2 sequences are LNHDA and SQIVND (reference sequence). Trimming stripped 1 base from V and 5 bases from J, with 11 bases between. The CDR3 extends over 14 amino acids.

The rearrangement links TRBV21-1 to TRBJ2-7; TRBD1, as called in the table, went unchecked against the DNA. TRBV21-1 is a listed pseudogene. The CDR3 sequence is 12 residues long. In DNA form, the CDR3 reads TGTGCCAGCTGGGTAGGGGAAGGTGGCTTGCACTTC. Protein sequence: CASWVGEGGLHF.

The J gene is TRBJ1-4, the V gene TRBV29-1; D unclear. From germline, CDR1 is SQVTM and CDR2 ANQGSEA. Trimming left V 0 bases short and J 1 base short, with 9 bases between. The CDR3 spans 15 residues. The CDR3 spells CSVEDPEVTNEKLFF. The CDR3 DNA reads as TGCAGCGTTGAAGATCCGGAGGTAACTAATGAAAAACTGTTTTTT.

With respect to this clonotype: The junction and the germline gene differ at one end; a read error may be behind it. J is TRBJ2-6 and V is TRBV2; TRBD2 might be the D (5 bases). Germline-derived CDR1 and CDR2 are SNHLY and FYNNEI. This CDR3 has 14 amino acids. The CDR3 DNA follows: TGTGCCAGCAGATGGGAGTCGAGGGCGCCCCTTGTGGCTTTC. Translating gives CASRWESRAPLVAF.

A single count supports this clonotype. The rearrangement links TRBV5-6 to TRBJ2-4; 7 bases are a match to TRBD1. The CDR3 extends over 14 amino acids. Germline CDR1 is SGHDT and CDR2 is YYEEEE. J gave up 8 bases and V 4 bases, and 9 bases lay outside the gene matches. DNA for the CDR3: TGTGCCAGCAGCGGGGACAGTGCCCGATACATTCAGTACTTC. It encodes CASSGDSARYIQYF.

In DNA form, the CDR3 reads TGTGCCAGCAGCGCCGGGACAGCTAGCAATCAGCCCCAGCATTTT. This sequence encodes CASSAGTASNQPQHF. The J gene is TRBJ1-5, the V gene TRBV5-6, with 7 positions matching TRBD1. The CDR3 runs 15 residues. Germline CDR1 and CDR2: SGHDT and YYEEEE. V shed 4 bases and J 0 bases; nucleotides not matched to a gene: 4.

The gene calls are TRBV20-1 and TRBJ1-1; a weak D match, TRBD1 (5 bases). The CDR3 spans 16 residues. V was shortened by 3 bases and J by 0 bases, with 17 bases between the two germline ends. Germline CDR1 is DFQATT and CDR2 is SNEGSKA (reference sequence). In DNA form, the CDR3 reads TGCAGTGCTAGGAACAGGTACGAATTGGTGAACACTGAAGCTTTCTTT. Its translation is CSARNRYELVNTEAFF.

The chain couples TRBV20-1 to TRBJ2-7, with no clear D. The CDR3 sequence is 15 residues long. Per the germline V gene, CDR1 is DFQATT and CDR2 is SNEGSKA (reference sequence). Trimming took 0 bases from V and 0 from J, leaving 12 bases between them. CDR3 amino acids: CSARDPSSSSYEQYF. CDR3 nucleotides: TGCAGTGCTAGAGATCCCTCCTCGAGCTCCTACGAGCAGTACTTC.

The V call is TRBV7-8, the J call TRBJ2-2, with TRBD1 matching 7 bases. Germline V lookup: CDR1 SGHVS, CDR2 FQNEAQ. The CDR3 covers 15 residues. Trimming took 7 bases from V and 4 from J; bases not matched to a gene: 9. DNA for the CDR3: TGTGCCAGCACCAAGAGGGACAGTAGCACCGGGGAGCTGTTTTTT. This sequence encodes CASTKRDSSTGELFF.

This chain joins TRBV12-3 or TRBV12-4 and TRBJ2-7, with a possible D match to TRBD1 (6 bases). The CDR3 has 12 residues. V was trimmed by 6 bases and J by 3 bases, leaving 9 bases between them. CDR3 bases: TGTGCCAGCAGCACAGGGTTCTACGAGCAGTACTTC. This codes for CASSTGFYEQYF.

The chain employs TRBV29-1 and TRBJ1-2; 8 bases agree with TRBD1. The germline V gene encodes CDR1 SQVTM and CDR2 ANQGSEA. The trim removed 6 bases at V and 0 bases at J, leaving 3 bases unmatched. The CDR3 runs 13 residues. The CDR3 DNA follows: TGCAGCGTCGACAGGGGTTCTAACTATGGCTACACCTTC. Translated: CSVDRGSNYGYTF.

V usage is TRBV9 and J usage is TRBJ2-1; 7 bases fit TRBD1. CDR3 size: 16 residues. V gave up 4 bases and J gave up 0 bases; unmatched junction bases: 7. Germline V gives CDR1 SGDLS, CDR2 YYNGEE. The CDR3 sequence: CASSTQGLGSYNEQFF. As DNA, the CDR3 is TGTGCCAGCAGCACACAGGGGCTCGGCTCCTACAATGAGCAGTTCTTC.